This note documents a single T cell receptor beta chain sequence. Antigen: not known. The junction departs from germline at one end; a sequencing error may be responsible. The sample belongs to a study of T-cell memory formation after mild COVID-19. Study-wide background: TCR clusters showed largely donor specificity.

Study-level findings and limits: Those CD4+ clones that contracted were mainly in CM and EM (CD8+ ones in EMRA).

TCRdb independently ran MiXCR on the 5' RACE reads; one entry per CDR3 protein. Altogether about 560,000 distinct CDR3 sequences are present, roughly 21% being singletons, with the ten largest covering about 8.7%. The CDR3 loop spans 16 amino acids. CDR1 and CDR2 from the germline V gene are SSHAT and FNYEAQ (reference sequence). The chain is built from TRBV7-7 and TRBJ2-1; TRBD2 might be the D (5 bases). The sequenced sample consisted of PBMCs or a T cell subset sorted from them (not recorded which). The sequence derives from an adult woman who had mild COVID-19 (a few samples of this study predate the infection). Cell type and time point are not known. CDR3 sequence reads: CASSSIGGHGVHEQFF. As DNA, the CDR3 is TGTGCTAGCAGCTCGATTGGCGGGCACGGGGTACATGAGCAGTTCTTC.